The present TCR beta chain was sequenced within a study of PD-1 blockade in mismatch repair-deficient tumors. As for the study in general: Enrolled about 2013-2017, patients had progressing, pretreated mismatch repair-deficient cancers of 11 to 13 types. Findings and caveats of the study: Tumor-resident clones, often undetectable pretreatment in blood, expanded then contracted after pembrolizumab.

In this sample, this clone turned up once. Its antigen is not known. The germline CDR1 and CDR2 sequences are LGHNA and YSLEER. V dropped 6 bases and J dropped 4; count of bases not matched to a gene: 16. The CDR3 totals 17 residues. Using immunoSEQ multiplex PCR, the repertoire was profiled, and TCRdb retains in-frame clones only, with some absent. Among approximately 51,000 clones listed, over 70% were seen once. Sequencing used peripheral blood, obtained 20 weeks after starting pembrolizumab. The TCR was taken from an adult with mismatch repair-deficient cancer. The chain couples TRBV4-3 to TRBJ2-7; the match to TRBD2 covers 9 bases. CDR3 loop: CASSPFKVGREGYEQYF. CDR3 bases: TGCGCCAGCAGTCCCTTTAAAGTAGGGCGGGAGGGTTACGAGCAGTACTTC.